These T cell receptor beta chains were read from a single sample in a study of blood T cell repertoires in COVID-19. Profiling relied on immunoSEQ multiplex PCR, and the TCRdb table lists in-frame clones only, not all of them. The sample has roughly 250,000 clones; over 75% are singletons. Sequenced material: peripheral blood. These receptor sequences come from a woman between 35 and 50 years old who had recovered from COVID-19. Both conserved end residues are part of each CDR3. Each record gives: CDR3 DNA, CDR3 protein, clone size, D gene, J gene, V gene. A D gene is named only where the DNA matches it firmly. Not every row has a clone size; where given, it reads once, few, many or a size class.

CDR3 DNA: TGTGCCTGGAGGAGGGCCGGAGTCCTTACGCAGTATTTT
CDR3 protein: CAWRRAGVLTQYF
clone size: once
D gene: -
J gene: TRBJ2-3
V gene: TRBV30

CDR3 DNA: TGTGCCAGCAGCTCCTCGGACAGGGATGCAGATGGCTACACCTTC
CDR3 protein: CASSSSDRDADGYTF
clone size: once
D gene: TRBD1
J gene: TRBJ1-2
V gene: TRBV7-9

CDR3 DNA: TGTGCCAGCAGTTTACAGGCCCAAGAGACCCAGTACTTC
CDR3 protein: CASSLQAQETQYF
clone size: -
D gene: -
J gene: TRBJ2-5
V gene: TRBV27

CDR3 DNA: TGTGCCACCTCTCTAAGGGGGAATGAGCAGTTCTTC
CDR3 protein: CATSLRGNEQFF
clone size: -
D gene: -
J gene: TRBJ2-1
V gene: TRBV12-3/TRBV12-4

CDR3 DNA: TGTGCCAGTAGTAAGCGGGGGCCTAACTATGGCTACACCTTC
CDR3 protein: CASSKRGPNYGYTF
clone size: -
D gene: -
J gene: TRBJ1-2
V gene: TRBV19

CDR3 DNA: TGCGCCAGCAGCCAAGAAGCCGAAACCGACACAGATACGCAGTATTTT
CDR3 protein: CASSQEAETDTDTQYF
clone size: -
D gene: -
J gene: TRBJ2-3
V gene: TRBV4-3

CDR3 DNA: TGTGCCAGCAGTGGGATATCTGACAGGGGGCCGGGTACGTTAGGCTACACCTTC
CDR3 protein: CASSGISDRGPGTLGYTF
clone size: -
D gene: TRBD1
J gene: TRBJ1-2
V gene: TRBV25-1

CDR3 DNA: TGTGCCAGCAGGGCCGGGACAGGGGGACTAGCGGGGGCACAAGAGACCCAGTACTTC
CDR3 protein: CASRAGTGGLAGAQETQYF
clone size: -
D gene: TRBD2
J gene: TRBJ2-5
V gene: TRBV7-2

CDR3 DNA: TGTGCCATTCGGACAGAGAGCTCTGGAAACACCATATATTTT
CDR3 protein: CAIRTESSGNTIYF
clone size: -
D gene: -
J gene: TRBJ1-3
V gene: TRBV30

CDR3 DNA: TGTGCCAGCAGCTCCGGGTGGGTACCCAGGGGTGGGAATGAGCAGTTCTTC
CDR3 protein: CASSSGWVPRGGNEQFF
clone size: once
D gene: -
J gene: TRBJ2-1
V gene: TRBV7-2

CDR3 DNA: TGTGCCAGCAGTTTGGGGGGGGCAGGGTCTGGCTACACCTTC
CDR3 protein: CASSLGGAGSGYTF
clone size: once
D gene: -
J gene: TRBJ1-2
V gene: TRBV28

CDR3 DNA: TGTGCCAGTAGCGACGAGGGAGTAGTACATTCACCCCTCCACTTT
CDR3 protein: CASSDEGVVHSPLHF
clone size: few
D gene: -
J gene: TRBJ1-6
V gene: TRBV19

CDR3 DNA: TGTGCCAGCAGTTACTCGGAGGTAACATCCGACTACACCTTC
CDR3 protein: CASSYSEVTSDYTF
clone size: -
D gene: -
J gene: TRBJ1-2
V gene: TRBV6-5

CDR3 DNA: TGTGCCCGTAGTCCCCGGCGGGGTGAGCAGTTCTTC
CDR3 protein: CARSPRRGEQFF
clone size: -
D gene: -
J gene: TRBJ2-1
V gene: TRBV2

CDR3 DNA: TGTGCCAGCAGCCGATTGACTAGCCTAGAGACCCAGTACTTC
CDR3 protein: CASSRLTSLETQYF
clone size: -
D gene: TRBD2
J gene: TRBJ2-5
V gene: TRBV7-9

CDR3 DNA: TGTGCCAGTGCCCCAGTCGGGGCTAACTATGGCTACACCTTC
CDR3 protein: CASAPVGANYGYTF
clone size: -
D gene: -
J gene: TRBJ1-2
V gene: TRBV19

CDR3 DNA: TGTGCCAGCAGCGCCACGGGGTCCCTGAGCTCCTACGAGCAGTACTTC
CDR3 protein: CASSATGSLSSYEQYF
clone size: -
D gene: -
J gene: TRBJ2-7
V gene: TRBV9

CDR3 DNA: TGTGCCAGCAGTAAAAAAGCGGGAGGAAACACCGGGGAGCTGTTTTTT
CDR3 protein: CASSKKAGGNTGELFF
clone size: -
D gene: TRBD2
J gene: TRBJ2-2
V gene: TRBV27

CDR3 DNA: TGTGCCAGCAGCCCAGACAGGGGTGGGAATGAAAAACTGTTTTTT
CDR3 protein: CASSPDRGGNEKLFF
clone size: -
D gene: TRBD1
J gene: TRBJ1-4
V gene: TRBV5-4

CDR3 DNA: TGTGCCAGCAGTGGGGTGGACGGGGTTTACCGTAAAATCGAGCAGTACTTC
CDR3 protein: CASSGVDGVYRKIEQYF
clone size: -
D gene: -
J gene: TRBJ2-7
V gene: TRBV28

CDR3 DNA: TGTGCCAGCAGTGGACAGGGGGCGGTTGGAAATCAGCCCCAGCATTTT
CDR3 protein: CASSGQGAVGNQPQHF
clone size: -
D gene: TRBD1
J gene: TRBJ1-5
V gene: TRBV27

CDR3 DNA: TGTGCCAGCAGCCGGCAGGGTAATGAAAAACTGTTTTTT
CDR3 protein: CASSRQGNEKLFF
clone size: -
D gene: -
J gene: TRBJ1-4
V gene: TRBV13

CDR3 DNA: TGTGCCAGCAGCCACGGACTAGCGGGAAACACCGGGGAGCTGTTTTTT
CDR3 protein: CASSHGLAGNTGELFF
clone size: -
D gene: TRBD2
J gene: TRBJ2-2
V gene: TRBV4-2

CDR3 DNA: TGTGCCAGCAGCTTCGGTGGTAGCTCCTACAATGAGCAGTTCTTC
CDR3 protein: CASSFGGSSYNEQFF
clone size: -
D gene: -
J gene: TRBJ2-1
V gene: TRBV11-2

CDR3 DNA: TGTGCCAGCTCACCCCAACTCACAGATACGCAGTATTTT
CDR3 protein: CASSPQLTDTQYF
clone size: -
D gene: -
J gene: TRBJ2-3
V gene: TRBV18

CDR3 DNA: TGTGCCAGCAGCCAAGATCGCGCGGGAGGGCAGTATTTT
CDR3 protein: CASSQDRAGGQYF
clone size: -
D gene: TRBD2
J gene: TRBJ2-3
V gene: TRBV3-1/TRBV3-2

CDR3 DNA: TGTGCCAGCAGCGAGAGGGGAGGGCCCCAAGTTTATGGCTACACCTTC
CDR3 protein: CASSERGGPQVYGYTF
clone size: -
D gene: -
J gene: TRBJ1-2
V gene: TRBV9

CDR3 DNA: TGTGCTAGTGGTTTGGTACAGGGTGGATGGAATACGCAGTATTTT
CDR3 protein: CASGLVQGGWNTQYF
clone size: -
D gene: -
J gene: TRBJ2-3
V gene: TRBV12-5

CDR3 DNA: TGTGCCAGCAGTTCAGTCGACAGGGGCGCTAATTCACCCCTCCACTTT
CDR3 protein: CASSSVDRGANSPLHF
clone size: -
D gene: TRBD1
J gene: TRBJ1-6
V gene: TRBV27

CDR3 DNA: TGTGCCAGCAGCTTGGGTAACCGAGATAATTCACCCCTCCACTTT
CDR3 protein: CASSLGNRDNSPLHF
clone size: -
D gene: -
J gene: TRBJ1-6
V gene: TRBV5-4

CDR3 DNA: TGTGCCAGCAGCCCCAAGGGGGGGGACCAAGAGACCCAGTACTTC
CDR3 protein: CASSPKGGDQETQYF
clone size: -
D gene: -
J gene: TRBJ2-5
V gene: TRBV13

CDR3 DNA: TGTGCCAGCAGTCCCGAGGGGGCAGCTGGAAACACCATATATTTT
CDR3 protein: CASSPEGAAGNTIYF
clone size: few
D gene: TRBD1
J gene: TRBJ1-3
V gene: TRBV2

CDR3 DNA: TGTGCCAGCAGCTCGGGACAGGGTTTCTATAATTCACCCCTCCACTTT
CDR3 protein: CASSSGQGFYNSPLHF
clone size: -
D gene: TRBD1
J gene: TRBJ1-6
V gene: TRBV7-9

CDR3 DNA: TGTGCCAGCAGACCGGACAGGGGTAGTCCCTACGAGCAGTACTTC
CDR3 protein: CASRPDRGSPYEQYF
clone size: -
D gene: TRBD1
J gene: TRBJ2-7
V gene: TRBV6-5

CDR3 DNA: TGTGCCAGCAGTTCTTACCGAGGACTAGCGGAAACATTATACGAGCAGTACTTC
CDR3 protein: CASSSYRGLAETLYEQYF
clone size: -
D gene: TRBD2
J gene: TRBJ2-7
V gene: TRBV28

CDR3 DNA: TGTGCCAGCAGTGAAGCGCTCGGGGGTTCCTACGAGCAGTACTTC
CDR3 protein: CASSEALGGSYEQYF
clone size: -
D gene: -
J gene: TRBJ2-7
V gene: TRBV6-1

CDR3 DNA: TGTGCCAGTAAGAGTGACGGACGGGGTTATAGCAATCAGCCCCAGCATTTT
CDR3 protein: CASKSDGRGYSNQPQHF
clone size: -
D gene: -
J gene: TRBJ1-5
V gene: TRBV19

CDR3 DNA: TGTGCCAGCAGCCAAGGAACAGGCGCCGGGGAGCTGTTTTTT
CDR3 protein: CASSQGTGAGELFF
clone size: few
D gene: -
J gene: TRBJ2-2
V gene: TRBV4-2

CDR3 DNA: TGTGCCAGCGGGCAGGCTAACTATGGCTACACCTTC
CDR3 protein: CASGQANYGYTF
clone size: -
D gene: -
J gene: TRBJ1-2
V gene: TRBV2

CDR3 DNA: TGTGCCATCAGTGATCGACAGGGCAATCAGCCCCAGCATTTT
CDR3 protein: CAISDRQGNQPQHF
clone size: -
D gene: -
J gene: TRBJ1-5
V gene: TRBV10-3

CDR3 DNA: TGTGCCAGCAGCCCCTCTGGGGGGGGAAACTCCTACGAGCAGTACTTC
CDR3 protein: CASSPSGGGNSYEQYF
clone size: -
D gene: TRBD2
J gene: TRBJ2-7
V gene: TRBV7-9

CDR3 DNA: TGCGCCAGCAGCCAAATGGGAGGATCCGGGGAGCTGTTTTTT
CDR3 protein: CASSQMGGSGELFF
clone size: -
D gene: -
J gene: TRBJ2-2
V gene: TRBV4-3

CDR3 DNA: TGTGCCAGCATGGGGGGGACAGGCTATGGCTACACCTTC
CDR3 protein: CASMGGTGYGYTF
clone size: -
D gene: TRBD1
J gene: TRBJ1-2
V gene: TRBV6-5

CDR3 DNA: TGTGCCAGCAGCCAGGGAATAGGGGGCAACTATGGCTACACCTTC
CDR3 protein: CASSQGIGGNYGYTF
clone size: few
D gene: TRBD1
J gene: TRBJ1-2
V gene: TRBV3-1/TRBV3-2

CDR3 DNA: TGTGCCAGCAGAAAACAGACCACGGGGAATTCACCCCTCCACTTT
CDR3 protein: CASRKQTTGNSPLHF
clone size: -
D gene: -
J gene: TRBJ1-6
V gene: TRBV2

CDR3 DNA: TGTGCCAGCAGTTTGGGACAGGGCTACGAGCAGTACTTC
CDR3 protein: CASSLGQGYEQYF
clone size: -
D gene: TRBD1
J gene: TRBJ2-7
V gene: TRBV12-3/TRBV12-4

CDR3 DNA: TGTGCCAGCAGCCCTGGACAGGGTAGAGGAAACACCATATATTTT
CDR3 protein: CASSPGQGRGNTIYF
clone size: -
D gene: TRBD1
J gene: TRBJ1-3
V gene: TRBV9

CDR3 DNA: TGTGCCAGTAGCACCGGGACAGGAGGCACAGATACGCAGTATTTT
CDR3 protein: CASSTGTGGTDTQYF
clone size: -
D gene: TRBD1
J gene: TRBJ2-3
V gene: TRBV19

CDR3 DNA: TGTGCCAGCAGCTTAGGCAGGATAACGAACACCGGGGAGCTGTTTTTT
CDR3 protein: CASSLGRITNTGELFF
clone size: -
D gene: -
J gene: TRBJ2-2
V gene: TRBV11-2

CDR3 DNA: TGTGCCAGCAGCGTAGGGCTGGGACAGGGGACCACAGATACGCAGTATTTT
CDR3 protein: CASSVGLGQGTTDTQYF
clone size: -
D gene: TRBD1
J gene: TRBJ2-3
V gene: TRBV9

CDR3 DNA: TGTGCCAGCAGCCAGAAAACACGAAGTAACATAGATACGCAGTATTTT
CDR3 protein: CASSQKTRSNIDTQYF
clone size: -
D gene: -
J gene: TRBJ2-3
V gene: TRBV5-4

CDR3 DNA: TGTGCCAGCAGCCAGGAGGGACCGGGGTCAGGAGATACGCAGTATTTT
CDR3 protein: CASSQEGPGSGDTQYF
clone size: -
D gene: -
J gene: TRBJ2-3
V gene: TRBV4-2